One TCR beta chain is described in this entry. This clonotype was seen at least ten times. Its recognized antigen is unknown. It has no much larger one-base neighbor in the sample; base qualities were not kept. The sample belongs to a study of T cells after yellow fever vaccination (dated by TCRdb to the late 2010s). With regard to the full study: Libraries from fractions with low cell numbers were prepared with the SMART-Seq v4 Ultra Low Input RNA kit. The cohort comprised two healthy male donors, one aged 18 to 30 and one aged 30 to 39 years. To follow T-cell clones before and after primary and booster YFV17D yellow fever vaccination, bulk TCR alpha and beta repertoires were sequenced over time. Blood was collected at multiple timepoints before and after primary and secondary immunization, and bulk PBMC replicates and cell subsets were isolated.

Reading the label with the study, this specimen's treatment or condition is: live attenuated yellow fever vaccine strain. PBMCs were isolated from peripheral blood using a standard Ficoll-Paque protocol. Dynabeads CD4 and CD8 positive selection kits were used to isolate CD4 and CD8 T-cell fractions. TriZol was used to extract RNA from bulk PBMCs, from CD4 and CD8 fractions, and from dextramer-positive and dextramer-negative fractions. The CDR3 starts with the cysteine, ends with the phenylalanine, and has 14 residues. The DNA shown is the 42-base CDR3, in frame from base 1. Deletion took 4 bases off V and 5 bases off J, with a span of 15 bases between the germline ends. CDR1 and CDR2 are read off the germline V gene as SGHRS and YFSETQ. Sequencing instrument: Illumina NovaSeq 6000. TCR cDNA was synthesized by 5'RACE template switching, through which a universal primer site and unique molecular identifiers were introduced. cDNA synthesis was primed from both the TCR alpha and TCR beta constant segments. Libraries were amplified in two PCR steps, with sample barcodes and sequencing adapters added in the second step. Sequencing of libraries was performed on Illumina HiSeq 2500 (2x100 bp) or NovaSeq (2x150 bp). As for how the authors treated the data: Demultiplexing of reads and collapsing into UMI consensus sequences were performed with MIGEC, and V(D)J alignment was carried out with MiXCR. Using edgeR on replicate PBMC samples, clonotypes were called vaccine-responding if FDR was below 0.01 and the log2 fold change was above 5 up to day 15. Bulk clonotypes were assigned CD4 or CD8 identity according to which sequenced CD4 or CD8 repertoire held them at higher abundance. TCRdb itself trimmed the public reads at Q25 with fastp, ran MiXCR and retained productive beta chains. Rows with a matching CDR3 protein are joined into one entry that keeps the most common DNA and genes. The V and J calls, along with clone size, are taken from TCRdb and not from the paper's own processing. For this sample there are hundreds of thousands of distinct CDR3 sequences; 5.2% appear just once. Together, the top ten hold approximately 3.5% of the sample.

What the authors observed across the whole study: Compared with the primary T-cell response, the secondary T-cell response was weaker but faster, peaking on day 5 rather than day 15. Most clones expanded after primary vaccination were re-detected after the booster (almost 98% of CD4 and about nine tenths of CD8), suggesting broad memory maintenance. A small fraction of clonotypes showed up in both the CD4 and CD8 compartments, probably as a result of convergent recombination. FACS-sorted repertoires could contain abundant contaminating clonotypes from the bulk population, so computational filtering was required. Because the study included only two donors, the extent to which the findings can be generalized is limited.

Sequenced here: CD4+ T cells sorted from PBMCs, sampled on the day of the yellow fever booster vaccination. The rearrangement joined TRBV5-1 to TRBJ1-2; the D gene is unclear. This TCR was sampled from a man between 18 and 29 years old who received the YFV17D yellow fever vaccine. The CDR3 protein is CASSPSTSRYGYTF. The nucleotide sequence is given as TGCGCCAGCAGCCCTAGTACGAGTCGGTATGGCTACACCTTC.